Reported below is one TCR beta chain. Its cognate antigen is unknown. The record originates from a study of early T cells in non-severe SARS-CoV-2 infection. Study-wide background: Unsorted whole-blood RNA was sequenced in bulk, leaving chains unpaired. Study-level findings and limits: The study's VDJdb matching favored anti-spike CD8 responses and missed private and CD4 specificities.

CDR1 SQVTM and CDR2 ANQGSEA come from the germline V gene. This CDR3 region has 13 residues. Trimming stripped 4 bases from V and 6 bases from J, with 14 bases between. Unique molecular identifier tags were affixed to discrete cDNA molecules. Each CDR3 protein gets one entry after TCRdb re-called the 5' RACE reads with MiXCR. The data show about 60,000 distinct CDR3 sequences, with roughly an eighth seen just once and roughly 4.5% held by the top ten. This clonotype was sampled from an adult who was a healthcare worker with PCR-confirmed SARS-CoV-2 infection or an uninfected control (not recorded which). Specimen: whole blood. The J gene is TRBJ2-3, the V gene TRBV29-1; D is possibly TRBD2 (6 bases). This chain's CDR3 is CSVVLSGVDTQYF. In DNA form, the CDR3 reads TGCAGCGTTGTTCTCTCGGGGGTGGATACGCAGTATTTT.